This T cell receptor (beta chain) comes out of a study of identical twins (dated by TCRdb to about 2016). Regarding the research as a whole: To test whether fetal clonotypes persist, the study used deep sequencing on TCR alpha and beta repertoires from monozygotic twins, unrelated adults of various ages, and cord blood. To rule out contamination, replicate twin experiments were performed at different times with different library preparation protocols.

Every donor was a healthy Caucasian. The twin cohort consisted of three pairs of female monozygotic twins, all aged about 18 to 30 years. Positive isolation kits from Invitrogen were used to isolate CD4+ and CD8+ T cell populations. Libraries were prepared through 5' RACE. The sequencer listed for this sample is Illumina HiSeq 2000. Template switching introduced a universal primer binding site; the final cDNA contained a unique molecular identifier, enabling accurate counting of TCR cDNA molecules. Specific primers in the conserved constant-segment region were used to synthesize first-strand cDNA for the TCR alpha and beta chains. To control for contamination, each cDNA library was double barcoded with a SMART-Mk sample barcode plus Illumina barcodes. Two successive PCR steps introduced TruSeq adapter sequences along with Illumina sample barcodes. The Illumina HiSeq platform was used with custom primers to sequence TCR alpha and beta cDNA libraries. From the authors' description of their analysis: Unique molecular identifiers were extracted from raw reads with MiGEC, and CDR3 positions were determined with MiXCR. For each individual, recombination models were inferred using an EM algorithm with the repgenHMM and IGoR tools. Shared clonotype analysis was performed with the tcR package in R, normalizing sharing by the product of cloneset sizes. To study raw recombination free of thymic and clonal selection effects, out-of-frame nonproductive sequences were analyzed. The raw public data were reprocessed by TCRdb itself: fastp quality trimming at Q25, MiXCR clonotype calling, in-frame beta chains only. Records with the same CDR3 protein are collapsed into one entry carrying the most frequent genes and DNA. Here the V and J calls rest on TCRdb's processing, not on the authors' analysis. This sample holds just over 500,000 distinct CDR3 sequences; under 25% were observed only once. 0.75% to 0.95% of the sample comes from the top ten.

The CDR3 contains 13 residues, cysteine and phenylalanine counted. The retained sequence is limited to the CDR3, 39 bases, with the frame set at the first base. CDR1 WSHSY and CDR2 SAAADI are derived from the germline V gene. The V and J ends are trimmed by 3 bases and 5 bases, leaving 10 bases between them. Broad study findings and their caveats: Fewer insertions were carried by abundant cord blood beta clonotypes, a similar but weaker trend appeared in young adult naive repertoires, and no such trend appeared in memory repertoires. A weaker excess of twin sharing was found in beta out-of-frame sequences because the signal-to-noise ratio was lowered by fewer shared sequences. Recombination models systematically underestimated out-of-frame TCR alpha sharing in monozygotic twins but agreed with sharing between unrelated individuals. Conclusions relied on cross-sectional statistical analysis, since the same donors could not be followed over many years. Out-of-frame TCR alpha sequences shared between twins showed an excess of low generation-probability sequences compared with coincidental sharing between unrelated individuals. Invariant T cells such as MAIT and iNKT could partly confound zero-insertion analyses, though diverse VJ usage argued against this for most clonotypes.

Of note for this clonotype: Its antigen remains unidentified. The input lacks base qualities; no much larger clone sits a single base away.

These sequences were also reported in another study, on T cells expressing NK-cell markers. From the second report: In sorted CD3+CD56+NKG2C+, CD3+CD56+NKG2C- and CD3+CD56-NKG2C+ T-cell subsets from several donors, TCR beta-chain repertoires were profiled. Seven of the eight sequenced donors were HCMV-seropositive and one was HCMV-seronegative. To restrict sorting to alphabetaTCR-expressing T cells, an anti-gammadeltaTCR antibody was added in several experiments. In roughly six donors, the dominant CD3+CD56+NKG2C+ clonotypes were among the top 10 CD8+ clonotypes and accounted for 1.0-7.0% of CD8+ T cells. Those dominant clonotypes were again the most abundant among CD3+CD56-NKG2C+ cells in several donors, at about 25-65%. Whether the expanded NKG2C-expressing T cell clones were specific for HCMV antigens was left unclear. All eight donors whose samples were sequenced were randomly selected healthy volunteers, three of them men and five women. To determine HCMV serostatus, a commercial ELISA kit was used to detect HCMV-specific IgG in serum. MIGEC was used to demultiplex reads and group the reads by UMI, and MiTCR was used to assemble and quantify clonotypes. Only TCR cDNA sequences supported by at least two reads were kept to exclude erroneous sequences. The tcR package was used for downstream repertoire analysis, and clonotypes were matched between fractions using CDR3 nucleotide sequence together with V segment. VDJmatch was used to annotate antigen specificity against VDJdb, with one amino acid substitution allowed in CDR3.

The rearrangement joined TRBV10-2 to TRBJ1-1; the D segment cannot be called with confidence. The sample was CD4+ T cells sorted from blood. The TCR comes from a woman in her late teens or twenties in good health. The DNA is TGCGCCAGCAGTGACCCTACACTAACTGAAGCTTTCTTT. It encodes CASSDPTLTEAFF.